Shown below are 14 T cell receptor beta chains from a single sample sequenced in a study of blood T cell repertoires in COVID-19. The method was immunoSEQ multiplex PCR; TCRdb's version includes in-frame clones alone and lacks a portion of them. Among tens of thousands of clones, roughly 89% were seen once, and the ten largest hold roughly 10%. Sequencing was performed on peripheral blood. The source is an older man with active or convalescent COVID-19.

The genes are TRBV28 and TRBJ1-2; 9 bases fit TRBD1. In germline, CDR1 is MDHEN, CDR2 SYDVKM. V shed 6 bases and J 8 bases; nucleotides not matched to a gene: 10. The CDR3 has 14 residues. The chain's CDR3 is CASRFSADRGGYTF. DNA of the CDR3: TGTGCCAGCAGATTTTCCGCGGACAGGGGAGGCTACACCTTC.

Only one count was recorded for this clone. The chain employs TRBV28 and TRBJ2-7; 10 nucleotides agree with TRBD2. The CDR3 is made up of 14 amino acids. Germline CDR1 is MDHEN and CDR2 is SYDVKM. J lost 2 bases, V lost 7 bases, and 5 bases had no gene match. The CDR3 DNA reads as TGTGCCAGCAAAAAAGCGGGGGGGCCCTACGAGCAGTACTTC. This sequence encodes CASKKAGGPYEQYF.

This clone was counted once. CDR3 protein: CASSIGAGNRDEKLFF. CDR3 nucleotides: TGTGCCAGTAGTATAGGCGCGGGAAATAGGGATGAAAAACTGTTTTTT. The chain carries TRBV19 and TRBJ1-4; no clear D. V dropped 1 base and J dropped 6 bases, with 15 bases sitting between them. Germline lookup yields CDR1 LNHDA and CDR2 SQIVND (reference sequence). The CDR3 length is 16 residues.

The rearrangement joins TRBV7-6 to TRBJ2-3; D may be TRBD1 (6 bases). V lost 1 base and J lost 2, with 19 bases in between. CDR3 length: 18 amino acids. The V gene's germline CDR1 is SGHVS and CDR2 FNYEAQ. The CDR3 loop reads CASSLEARRGQFTDTQYF. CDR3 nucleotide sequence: TGTGCCAGCAGCTTAGAAGCCCGCAGGGGACAATTCACAGATACGCAGTATTTT.

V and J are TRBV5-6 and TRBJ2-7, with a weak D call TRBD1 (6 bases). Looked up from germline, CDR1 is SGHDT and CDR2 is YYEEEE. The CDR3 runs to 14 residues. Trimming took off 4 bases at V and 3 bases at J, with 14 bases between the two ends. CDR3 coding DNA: TGTGCCAGCAGCCAAGAGACAGGATACTACGAGCAGTACTTC. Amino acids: CASSQETGYYEQYF.

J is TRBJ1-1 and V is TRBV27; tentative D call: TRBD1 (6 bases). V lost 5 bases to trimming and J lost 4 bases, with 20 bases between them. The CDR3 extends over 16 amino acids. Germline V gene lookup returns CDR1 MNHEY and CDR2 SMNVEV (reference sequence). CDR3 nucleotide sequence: TGTGCCAGCAGTGTGAGGGGGACACCCTCGTCCACTGAAGCTTTCTTT. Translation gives CASSVRGTPSSTEAFF.

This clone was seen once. Here the CDR3 reads CASSRAGTGEEEQYF. In DNA form, the CDR3 reads TGCGCCAGCAGCAGAGCCGGGACAGGGGAGGAAGAGCAGTACTTC. The V gene is TRBV5-1, the J gene TRBJ2-7, with 10 bases aligning to TRBD1. The V gene's germline CDR1 is SGHRS and CDR2 YFSETQ. The CDR3 has 15 residues. With 4 bases clipped from V and 7 bases from J, the junction kept 11 bases outside the gene matches. The entire variable domain, with the rest obtained from reference TRBV5-1 and TRBJ2-7, is as follows: KAGVTQTPRYLIKTRGQQVTLSCSPISGHRSVSWYQQTPGQGLQFLFEYFSETQRNKGNFPGRFSGRQFSNSRSEMNVSTLELGDSALYLCASSRAGTGEEEQYFGPGTRLTVT.

The CDR3 sequence is CASSRTGVNQPQHF. The CDR3 DNA follows: TGTGCCAGCAGCCGTACAGGGGTGAATCAGCCCCAGCATTTT. This chain uses TRBV16 with TRBJ1-5, with 7 positions matching TRBD1. Germline assignment: CDR1 KGHSY and CDR2 FQNENV. The CDR3 covers 14 residues. With V trimmed by 4 bases and J by 4 bases, 4 bases remained unmatched. The variable domain in full, with the rest retrieved from reference TRBV16 and TRBJ1-5, is GEEVAQTPKHLVRGEGQKAKLYCAPIKGHSYVFWYQQVLKNEFKFLISFQNENVFDETGMPKERFSAKCLPNSPCSLEIQATKLEDSAVYFCASSRTGVNQPQHFGDGTRLSIL.

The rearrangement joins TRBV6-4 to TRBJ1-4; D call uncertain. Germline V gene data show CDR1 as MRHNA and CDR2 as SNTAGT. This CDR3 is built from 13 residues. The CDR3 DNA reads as TGTGTCCCGGGAGAAACAACTAATGAAAAACTGTTTTTT. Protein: CVPGETTNEKLFF.

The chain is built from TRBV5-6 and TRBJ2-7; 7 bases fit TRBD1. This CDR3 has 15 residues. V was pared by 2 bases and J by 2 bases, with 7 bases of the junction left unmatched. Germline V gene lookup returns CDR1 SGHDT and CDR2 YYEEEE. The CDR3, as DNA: TGTGCCAGCAGCTTAGCAGGGGGATTTACCTACGAGCAGTACTTC. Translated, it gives CASSLAGGFTYEQYF.

CDR3 amino acids: CASSLRGRGWDEQFF. The DNA for the CDR3 is TGTGCCAGCAGCTTAAGAGGCAGGGGATGGGATGAGCAGTTCTTC. The chain links TRBV7-3 to TRBJ2-1, with D perhaps matching TRBD1 (6 bases). The CDR3 has 15 amino acids. Germline lookup yields CDR1 SGHTA and CDR2 FQGTGA. The V end was cut by 1 base, the J end by 8 bases, with 15 bases between. The whole variable domain, filled in from reference TRBV7-3 and TRBJ2-1, reads GAGVSQTPSNKVTEKGKYVELRCDPISGHTALYWYRQSLGQGPEFLIYFQGTGAADDSGLPNDRFFAVRPEGSVSTLKIQRTERGDSAVYLCASSLRGRGWDEQFFGPGTRLTVL.

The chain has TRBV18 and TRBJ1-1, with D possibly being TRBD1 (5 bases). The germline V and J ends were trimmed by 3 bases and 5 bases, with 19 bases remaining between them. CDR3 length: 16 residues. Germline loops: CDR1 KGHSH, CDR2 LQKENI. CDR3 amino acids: CASSPDHPQGGTEAFF. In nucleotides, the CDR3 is TGTGCCAGCTCACCGGATCACCCCCAGGGTGGAACTGAAGCTTTCTTT.

CDR3 coding DNA: TGTGCCAGCACCTTTAGGACAGGGCGGACCGGGGAGCTGTTTTTT. Translated: CASTFRTGRTGELFF. The gene calls are TRBV27 and TRBJ2-2; 8 bases agree with TRBD1. J lost 5 bases, V lost 7 bases, and 9 bases had no gene match. This CDR3 spans 15 amino acids. Germline CDR1 MNHEY, CDR2 SMNVEV (reference sequence).

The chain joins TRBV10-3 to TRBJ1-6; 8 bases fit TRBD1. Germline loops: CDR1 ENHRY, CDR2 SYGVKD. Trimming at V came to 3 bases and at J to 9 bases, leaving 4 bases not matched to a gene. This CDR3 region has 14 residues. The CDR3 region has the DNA TGTGCCATCAGTGACACAGGGGGTGTTTCACCCCTCCACTTT. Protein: CAISDTGGVSPLHF.